Presented here are 29 T cell receptor beta chains from one specimen sequenced in a study of T cells in women clearing cervical HPV infection. Repertoires were generated with immunoSEQ multiplex PCR, while TCRdb's copy carries only in-frame clones and drops some. The data include about 39,000 clones; the top ten clones carry less than 6%. The sample consisted of blood buffy coat. The receptors were gathered from a woman between 18 and 75 years old with a cervical HPV16 infection that either progressed to CIN3+ or cleared (not recorded which).

CDR3 in amino acids: CASEGTGLNYGYTF. The part of the CDR3 DNA that was read is TGTGCCAGTGAGGGGACAGGGCTCAACTATGGC. The rearrangement joins TRBV2 to TRBJ1-2; 9 bases are a match to TRBD1. The read finishes 3 residues shy of the CDR3 end, and the germline J gene is used to complete it. The CDR3 contains 14 residues. The germline V gene encodes CDR1 SNHLY and CDR2 FYNNEI. V shed 9 bases, J shed 2 bases, and the junction held 7 bases outside the gene matches.

Concerning this clone itself: Read sequence stops 3 residues before the CDR3 end, and the germline J gene provides the missing end. The V call is TRBV2, the J call TRBJ2-5; possible D gene TRBD1, 5 bases. The germline V and J ends were trimmed by 6 bases and 2 bases, with 10 bases remaining between them. The germline gives CDR1 SNHLY, CDR2 FYNNEI. The CDR3 has 13 residues. CDR3 DNA (partial): TGTGCCAGCAGGGCCCCAGGGCAAGAGACC. It specifies CASRAPGQET. The entire CDR3 is CASRAPGQETQYF.

CDR3 bases read: TGTGCCAGCAGCCCCCGGGACAGGTCCTATGGC. Amino acid sequence: CASSPRDRSYG. The entire CDR3 protein reads CASSPRDRSYGYTF. The chain recombines TRBV11-3 with TRBJ1-2; 8 nucleotides match TRBD1. The read comes to an end 3 residues before the CDR3 does, leaving the germline J gene to fill in the end. This CDR3 has 14 residues. V was clipped by 5 bases and J by 4 bases; unmatched bases: 6. Germline assignment: CDR1 SGHNT and CDR2 YENEEA.

Remarks on this clone: The sequenced fragment ends 3 residues before the CDR3 boundary, so the rest is inferred from the germline J gene. The rearrangement uses TRBV2 and TRBJ2-7, with 8 nucleotides matching TRBD1. This CDR3 comprises 16 residues. J was trimmed by 0 bases and V by 4 bases; bases with no gene match: 8. From germline, CDR1 is SNHLY and CDR2 FYNNEI. The CDR3 region is CASSGMGQASSYEQYF. The DNA read from the CDR3 is TGTGCCAGCAGTGGAATGGGACAGGCCAGCTCCTACGAG.

Regarding this clone: The CDR3 extends 3 residues past the end of the read, so its final part is completed from the germline J gene. This sequence joins TRBV2 and TRBJ1-5, with D hard to call. Germline V lookup: CDR1 SNHLY, CDR2 FYNNEI. The CDR3 is 12 amino acids. The ends were cut back, 7 bases at V and 5 bases at J, with 9 bases in the middle. The DNA read from the CDR3 is TGTGCCAGCAAGGAGGGCGATCAGCCC. Encoded protein: CASKEGDQP. The entire CDR3 is CASKEGDQPQHF.

A remark on this clone: The CDR3 end lies 3 residues beyond the end of the read and is filled in from the germline J gene. This chain connects TRBV18 to TRBJ2-3; D is possibly TRBD1 (5 bases). The CDR3 spans 13 residues. V lost 0 bases to trimming and J lost 4 bases, with 5 bases between them. Germline V gives CDR1 KGHSH, CDR2 LQKENI. The CDR3 DNA, read in part, is TGTGCCAGCTCACCACCAGGGGCAGATACG. It is translated as CASSPPGADT. The complete CDR3 reads CASSPPGADTQYF.

Of note for this clone: The observed sequence ends 3 residues before the CDR3 terminus, with the missing tail filled in from the germline J gene. The genes are TRBV6-2 or TRBV6-3 and TRBJ1-6; 8 nucleotides align to TRBD1. CDR1 MNHEY and CDR2 SVGEGT come from the germline V gene. With V trimmed by 5 bases and J by 7 bases, 4 bases remained unmatched. There are 14 residues in the CDR3. This chain's CDR3 is CASSPRGRNSPLHF. The part of the CDR3 DNA that was read is TGTGCCAGCAGTCCCAGGGGGCGGAATTCACCC.

The sequenced part of the CDR3 DNA is TGTGCCAGCAGCCGGGGGGATGGGACCGGGGAG. Its translation: CASSRGDGTGE. The whole CDR3 is CASSRGDGTGELFF. The V and J genes are TRBV11-2 and TRBJ2-2; 7 bases align to TRBD2. The CDR3 extends 3 residues past the end of the read, so its final part is completed from the germline J gene. The CDR3 is 14 residues long. J lost 5 bases, V lost 5 bases, and 5 bases had no gene match. CDR1 SGHAT and CDR2 FQNNGV come from the germline V gene.

Notes on this clone: Read data end 3 residues before the CDR3 end; the end is taken from the germline J gene. This chain connects TRBV30 to TRBJ2-7; 7 bases line up with TRBD1. V gave up 3 bases and J gave up 0 bases; unmatched junction bases: 8. Germline V CDR1 and CDR2: GTSNPN, SVGIG (reference sequence). The CDR3 extends over 15 amino acids. CDR3 region: CAWRHLTGDSYEQYF. The part of the CDR3 DNA that was read is TGTGCCTGGAGACACCTCACAGGGGACTCCTACGAG.

Concerning this clone itself: With the read ending 3 residues before the CDR3 end, the germline J gene is used to fill in that end. This chain joins TRBV20-1 and TRBJ2-3; D is possibly TRBD1 (6 bases). CDR3 length: 15 residues. V was shortened by 3 bases and J by 1 base, with 14 bases between the two germline ends. CDR1 and CDR2 from the germline V gene are DFQATT and SNEGSKA (reference sequence). CDR3 sequence: CSARAEGVGTDTQYF. CDR3 DNA, as far as it was read: TGCAGTGCTAGGGCCGAGGGGGTTGGCACAGATACG.

To note about this clone: Read sequence stops 3 residues before the CDR3 end, and the germline J gene provides the missing end. The J gene is TRBJ2-2, the V gene TRBV29-1; D perhaps matches TRBD1 (6 bases). The CDR3 consists of 14 residues. V was clipped by 5 bases and J by 3 bases, with 13 bases between them. From germline, CDR1 is SQVTM and CDR2 ANQGSEA. The CDR3 DNA, read in part, is TGCAGCGTTTCCCAGGGGCGGGACACCGGGGAG. Protein: CSVSQGRDTGE. The CDR3 as a whole reads CSVSQGRDTGELFF.

Concerning this clone: The read comes to an end 3 residues before the CDR3 does, leaving the germline J gene to fill in the end. V is TRBV28 and J is TRBJ1-2; 9 bases align to TRBD1. CDR1 is MDHEN and CDR2 is SYDVKM in the germline V gene. CDR3 length: 14 residues. V shed 6 bases and J 5 bases; nucleotides not matched to a gene: 7. The covered CDR3 bases are TGTGCCAGCAGCACAGGGGGCGCTGGATATGGC. Protein: CASSTGGAGYG. In full, the CDR3 reads CASSTGGAGYGYTF.

Details on this clone: The sequence runs out 3 residues before the end of the CDR3; the remainder is reconstructed from the germline J gene. The chain combines TRBV12-5 with TRBJ2-7; no definite D call. Trimming removed 3 bases at V and 0 bases at J, with 6 bases between. The CDR3 is made up of 13 amino acids. CDR1 and CDR2 (germline): LGHNT, FRNRAP. The sequenced CDR3 bases are TGTGCTAGTGGTTTAGGGCACTCCTACGAG. This sequence encodes CASGLGHSYE. From start to end, the CDR3 is CASGLGHSYEQYF. The full variable domain, completed using reference TRBV12-5 and TRBJ2-7, is DARVTQTPRHKVTEMGQEVTMRCQPILGHNTVFWYRQTMMQGLELLAYFRNRAPLDDSGMPKDRFSAEMPDATLATLKIQPSEPRDSAVYFCASGLGHSYEQYFGPGTRLTVT.

Regarding this clone: Read coverage stops 3 residues before the CDR3 terminus; the germline J gene supplies the remainder. The V gene is TRBV7-6, the J gene TRBJ1-6; a weak D match, TRBD1 (6 bases). The CDR3 contains 16 residues. V was shortened by 5 bases and J by 5 bases, with 16 bases between the two germline ends. Germline loops: CDR1 SGHVS, CDR2 FNYEAQ. The CDR3 DNA, read in part, is TGTGCCAGCAGCGCAGCCACAGGGTCCCATAATTCACCC. It is translated as CASSAATGSHNSP. In full, the CDR3 reads CASSAATGSHNSPLHF.

A note on this clone: The read is 3 residues too short to cover the CDR3 end, so that end is filled in from the germline J gene. The chain is built from TRBV19 and TRBJ2-7; possibly TRBD2 for D (6 bases). Germline V gene sequence: CDR1 LNHDA, CDR2 SQIVND (reference sequence). The CDR3 length is 14 residues. V was pared by 9 bases and J by 3 bases, with 18 bases between. The CDR3 spells CARKMAGSRYEQYF. Partial CDR3 DNA: TGTGCCAGAAAGATGGCGGGAAGCCGCTACGAG.

A word on this clone: The read comes to an end 3 residues before the CDR3 does, leaving the germline J gene to fill in the end. This chain links TRBV5-4 with TRBJ2-5; D not resolved. The CDR3 loop spans 13 amino acids. The germline V gene has CDR1 SGHNT and CDR2 YYREEE (reference sequence). V was shortened by 1 base and J by 5 bases, with 9 bases between the two germline ends. The CDR3 DNA, read in part, is TGTGCCAGCAGCTTGATCTCAGCGGAGACC. Translating it yields CASSLISAET. The full-length CDR3 reads as CASSLISAETQYF.

About this clone: The read is 3 residues too short to cover the CDR3 end, so that end is filled in from the germline J gene. The V gene is TRBV2, the J gene TRBJ1-5, with 7 positions matching TRBD1. Trimming cost V 0 bases and J 9 bases; bases outside gene matches: 2. The CDR3 runs 13 residues. The germline V gene encodes CDR1 SNHLY and CDR2 FYNNEI. CDR3 DNA (partial): TGTGCCAGCAGTGAAGCCAGGGGGGCGCCC. Translated, it gives CASSEARGAP. Given in full, the CDR3 is CASSEARGAPQHF.

The CDR3 sequence: CASPWAGQLSYGYTF. CDR3 DNA, as far as it was read: TGTGCCAGCCCCTGGGCAGGCCAACTTTCCTATGGC. The chain employs TRBV2 and TRBJ1-2; D gene uncertain. The read finishes 3 residues shy of the CDR3 end, and the germline J gene is used to complete it. Germline loops: CDR1 SNHLY, CDR2 FYNNEI. Trimming left V 8 bases short and J 4 bases short, with 20 bases between. The CDR3 totals 15 residues.

In the case of this clone: The CDR3 end is not reached by the read, which stops 3 residues before it; the germline J gene fills it in. J is TRBJ1-1 and V is TRBV5-4; D call uncertain. The V end lost 4 bases, the J end lost 4 bases, and 14 bases lay between the germline ends. The germline CDR1 and CDR2 sequences are SGHNT and YYREEE (reference sequence). This CDR3 is 14 amino acids long. Partial CDR3 DNA: TGTGCCAGCAGCATCCTGACGGGGATCACTGAA. This sequence encodes CASSILTGITE. Given in full, the CDR3 is CASSILTGITEAFF.

Regarding this clone: The read gets to within 3 residues of the CDR3 end, and the germline J gene fills in the rest. V and J are TRBV5-1 and TRBJ1-1; D possibly corresponds to TRBD1 (6 bases). The CDR3 is 17 amino acids. The V end was cut by 0 bases, the J end by 0 bases, with 15 bases between. Germline V CDR1 and CDR2: SGHRS, YFSETQ. The CDR3 here is CASSLVGSTGVNTEAFF. The part of the CDR3 DNA that was read is TGCGCCAGCAGCTTGGTCGGATCGACAGGAGTGAACACTGAA.

To note about this clone: The read ends 3 residues before the CDR3 terminus; that terminus is restored from the germline J gene. The chain combines TRBV4-1 with TRBJ1-4; 9 bases are a match to TRBD1. In germline, CDR1 is MGHRA, CDR2 YSYEKL. With 4 bases clipped from V and 8 bases from J, the junction kept 8 bases outside the gene matches. The CDR3 loop spans 15 amino acids. Incomplete CDR3 DNA: TGCGCCAGCAGCCGCCTACAGGGGGCCGAGGAAAAA. Its protein is CASSRLQGAEEK. The full CDR3 reads CASSRLQGAEEKLFF.

On this clone: The read gets to within 3 residues of the CDR3 end, and the germline J gene fills in the rest. This chain links TRBV19 with TRBJ2-1; 7 positions match TRBD1. The CDR3 contains 15 residues. Per germline, CDR1 LNHDA and CDR2 SQIVND (reference sequence). Trimming removed 6 bases from V and 1 base from J; junction bases left unmatched: 6. The CDR3 bases that were read are TGTGCCAGTAGAACCCGGGACAGTTCCTACAATGAG. It yields the protein CASRTRDSSYNE. The entire CDR3 sequence reads CASRTRDSSYNEQFF.

Points on this clone: The CDR3 is cut off 3 residues early in the read; its end comes from the germline J gene. The V and J genes are TRBV7-2 and TRBJ2-3; no firm D call. Trimming took 1 base from V and 3 from J, leaving 11 bases between them. Germline CDR1 reads SGHTA; CDR2 reads FQGNSA. This CDR3 is 15 amino acids long. CDR3 sequence: CASSLGNRETDTQYF. The sequenced CDR3 bases are TGTGCCAGCAGCTTAGGGAACAGAGAGACAGATACG. The variable domain in full, with the rest retrieved from reference TRBV7-2 and TRBJ2-3, is GAGVSQSPSNKVTEKGKDVELRCDPISGHTALYWYRQSLGQGLEFLIYFQGNSAPDKSGLPSDRFSAERTGGSVSTLTIQRTQQEDSAVYLCASSLGNRETDTQYFGPGTRLTVL.

Comments on this clone: The read terminates 3 residues before the CDR3 end, so the remaining end is supplied by the germline J gene. V is TRBV6-1 and J is TRBJ1-5; 8 nucleotides agree with TRBD1. CDR3 length: 16 amino acids. Trimming at V came to 3 bases and at J to 2 bases, leaving 6 bases not matched to a gene. Looked up from germline, CDR1 is MNHNS and CDR2 is SASEGT. The CDR3 region is CASSDDGQGGNQPQHF. The CDR3 bases that were read are TGTGCCAGCAGTGATGACGGACAGGGCGGCAATCAGCCC.

To note about this clone: The read is 3 residues too short to cover the CDR3 end, so that end is filled in from the germline J gene. This chain uses TRBV19 with TRBJ1-5; D is uncertain. V was clipped by 0 bases and J by 6 bases, with 9 bases between them. Germline values: CDR1 LNHDA, CDR2 SQIVND (reference sequence). This CDR3 comprises 14 residues. The CDR3 spells CASSIEKAAQPQHF. The sequenced CDR3 bases are TGTGCCAGTAGTATAGAGAAAGCGGCTCAGCCC. The full variable domain, with the rest looked up from reference TRBV19 and TRBJ1-5, is DGGITQSPKYLFRKEGQNVTLSCEQNLNHDAMYWYRQDPGQGLRLIYYSQIVNDFQKGDIAEGYSVSREKKESFPLTVTSAQKNPTAFYLCASSIEKAAQPQHFGDGTRLSIL.

Regarding this clone: The read halts 3 residues ahead of the CDR3 end, with the missing end drawn from the germline J gene. The gene calls are TRBV18 and TRBJ1-1; D unclear. CDR3 length: 15 amino acids. The V end lost 3 bases, the J end lost 2 bases, and 13 bases lay between the germline ends. Germline CDR1 is KGHSH and CDR2 is LQKENI. CDR3 DNA, as far as it was read: TGTGCCAGCTCACCCCCCCCGGGTCCCAACACTGAA. It codes for CASSPPPGPNTE. The complete CDR3 sequence is CASSPPPGPNTEAFF.

Remarks on this clone: The read terminates 3 residues ahead of where the CDR3 ends, so the germline J gene completes it. The chain combines TRBV20-1 with TRBJ1-1, with 7 nucleotides matching TRBD1. The length of the CDR3 is 13 residues. V shed 2 bases, J shed 7 bases, and the junction held 7 bases outside the gene matches. The V gene's germline CDR1 is DFQATT and CDR2 SNEGSKA (reference sequence). CDR3 bases read: TGCAGTGCTAGATTGCGACAGGGAGTTGAA. Its translation: CSARLRQGVE. The complete CDR3 protein is CSARLRQGVEAFF.

As concerns this clone: Coverage ceases 3 residues before the CDR3 finishes, and the germline J gene fills in the end. The V call is TRBV27, the J call TRBJ2-7; 7 bases fit TRBD2. Trimming removed 5 bases from V and 3 bases from J; junction bases left unmatched: 10. The CDR3 runs to 15 residues. From germline, CDR1 is MNHEY and CDR2 SMNVEV (reference sequence). Here the CDR3 reads CASSIYSGSNYEQYF. The DNA read from the CDR3 is TGTGCCAGCAGTATCTATAGCGGGTCTAACTACGAG.

Comments on this clone: The read falls 3 residues short of the CDR3 end, and the missing part is taken from the germline J gene. J is TRBJ1-3 and V is TRBV29-1; D might be TRBD1 (6 bases). This CDR3 region has 16 residues. The V end was cut by 4 bases, the J end by 0 bases, with 16 bases between. Germline V gene sequence: CDR1 SQVTM, CDR2 ANQGSEA. The CDR3 spells CSVVSGTSSSGNTIYF. The CDR3 bases that were read are TGCAGCGTTGTTTCCGGGACATCGTCCTCTGGAAACACC.